This is a list of T cell receptor beta chains from one sample in a study of patients and donors after allogeneic stem cell transplantation. A single record per CDR3 protein comes from TCRdb applying MiXCR to the RT-PCR reads. The data contain 10,000 to 12,000 distinct CDR3 sequences, 22% of them singletons. Sequenced sample: blood, either unsorted or a sorted T cell fraction (not recorded which). The receptors stem from a human donor who was either an allogeneic HSCT recipient or a stem cell or donor lymphocyte infusion donor (not recorded which). It is not recorded whose cells these are; they may come from a transplant donor. CDR3s include the opening cysteine and the closing phenylalanine or tryptophan. D genes are given only for firm matches.

V	D	J	CDR3
TRBV10-3	.	TRBJ1-2	CAISAAVSGLAYGYTF
TRBV9	.	TRBJ1-2	CASSGGNYGYTF
TRBV2	.	TRBJ2-6	CASTDRSSGANVLTF
TRBV19	.	TRBJ2-2	CASSLRATGELFF
TRBV5-6	.	TRBJ2-3	CASSLGVSPDTQYF
TRBV20-1	.	TRBJ1-5	CSVTDSSNQPQHF
TRBV5-5	.	TRBJ2-2	CASSLVWPTGELFF
TRBV27	.	TRBJ2-4	CASSLGYKNIQYF
TRBV6-5	TRBD2	TRBJ2-7	CASRRLAGTYEQYF
TRBV4-3	TRBD1	TRBJ1-2	CASSQGTGNENYGYTF
TRBV30	.	TRBJ2-1	CAWSLEFSVVYNEQFF
TRBV12-3/TRBV12-4	TRBD1	TRBJ2-2	CASSLDNRGLNTGELFF
TRBV12-3/TRBV12-4	.	TRBJ1-1	CASSPRMGEAFF
TRBV12-3/TRBV12-4	TRBD2	TRBJ2-1	CASSLGLTSGGSPGEQFF
TRBV5-1	.	TRBJ2-2	CASSLDGTGELFF
TRBV6-2/TRBV6-3	TRBD2	TRBJ2-4	CASSYTKTSGGNIQYF
TRBV6-5	TRBD1	TRBJ2-7	CASRRSSGTGEYEQYF
TRBV5-1	.	TRBJ2-5	CASSTNRETQYF
TRBV20-1	.	TRBJ2-7	CSARGEGGKVYEQYF
TRBV5-6	.	TRBJ1-1	CASSWEFGGATEAFF
TRBV27	.	TRBJ1-5	CASSSIGLYEPQHF
TRBV20-1	.	TRBJ2-2	CSARDEGQGGELFF
TRBV2	TRBD1	TRBJ2-2	CASVGTGGPGELFF
TRBV5-5	.	TRBJ2-3	CASSFDGGTDTQYF
TRBV11-2	.	TRBJ1-5	CASSSRPATANQPQHF
TRBV19	TRBD1	TRBJ1-1	CASSPTGVTEAFF
TRBV6-2/TRBV6-3	.	TRBJ2-7	CASTRETAVHEQYF
TRBV11-3	TRBD1	TRBJ2-1	CASTSTGLGATEQFF
TRBV29-1	.	TRBJ2-7	CSVGTYYEQYF
TRBV20-1	TRBD1	TRBJ1-1	CSAPVGGTVNTEAFF
TRBV3-1	.	TRBJ2-6	CASSRSGEGGNSGANVLTF
TRBV7-9	TRBD1	TRBJ2-3	CASAGQGPPDTQYF
TRBV27	.	TRBJ2-6	CASSSHTSGANVLTF
TRBV6-2/TRBV6-3	.	TRBJ2-3	CASTSLGDTQYF
TRBV2	.	TRBJ1-2	CASKQNTNYGYTF
TRBV27	TRBD1	TRBJ1-2	CASSWGTGANDYTF
TRBV2	.	TRBJ2-3	CASSGTGRLDTQYF
TRBV5-1	TRBD1	TRBJ1-2	CASSLGQWQGARGYTF
TRBV11-3	.	TRBJ1-5	CASSATRDSVTDEAQHF
TRBV7-8	.	TRBJ2-7	CASSLFRPQAGGDEQYF
TRBV6-1	TRBD1	TRBJ1-5	CARRYGTELEQGQPQHF
TRBV10-3	TRBD1	TRBJ1-1	CAISPTISRQGRNTEAFF
TRBV28	.	TRBJ2-1	CASSFGRLYNEQFF
TRBV10-2	.	TRBJ1-2	CASSEDGSYAYTF
TRBV12-3/TRBV12-4	TRBD2	TRBJ2-1	CASSISGTSGGDEQFF
TRBV5-4	.	TRBJ2-7	CASSLESGKVYEQYF
TRBV27	.	TRBJ1-1	CASSPLGGNTEAFF
TRBV3-1	.	TRBJ2-3	CASSQDRATSWTQYF
TRBV12-3/TRBV12-4	.	TRBJ1-5	CASSKGRGNQPQHF
TRBV7-9	.	TRBJ2-7	CASSLERSAEQYF
TRBV7-9	.	TRBJ1-4	CASSLQQTTNEKLFF